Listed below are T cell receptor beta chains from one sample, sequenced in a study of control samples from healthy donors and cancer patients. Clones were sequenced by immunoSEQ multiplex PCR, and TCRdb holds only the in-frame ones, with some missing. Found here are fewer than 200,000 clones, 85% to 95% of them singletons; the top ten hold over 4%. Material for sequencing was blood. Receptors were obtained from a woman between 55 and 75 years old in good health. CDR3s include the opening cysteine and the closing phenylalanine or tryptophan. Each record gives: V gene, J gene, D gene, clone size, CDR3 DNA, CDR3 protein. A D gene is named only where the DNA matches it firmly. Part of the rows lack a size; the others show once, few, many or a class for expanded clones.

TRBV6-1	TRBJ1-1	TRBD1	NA	TGTGCCAGCAGTGAGAGGACAGGGACTGAAGCTTTCTTT	CASSERTGTEAFF
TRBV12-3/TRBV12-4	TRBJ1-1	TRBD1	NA	TGTGCCAGCAGGGGGACAGGGGGCACTGAAGCTTTCTTT	CASRGTGGTEAFF
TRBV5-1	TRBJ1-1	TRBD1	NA	TGCGCCAGCTCTACTGCCGGGACAGGGCTCCGCGCTTTCTTT	CASSTAGTGLRAFF
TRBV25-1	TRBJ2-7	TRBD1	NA	TGTGCCAGCAGTGAACAGACAGGGAGCGCCGAGCAGTACTTC	CASSEQTGSAEQYF
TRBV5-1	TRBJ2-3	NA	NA	TGCGCCAGCAGGGAGGCGGTTGGGAACACAGATACGCAGTATTTT	CASREAVGNTDTQYF
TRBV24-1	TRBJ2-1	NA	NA	TGTGCCACCAGTGATTTCGGCAATGAGCAGTTCTTC	CATSDFGNEQFF
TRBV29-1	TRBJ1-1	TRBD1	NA	TGCAGCGTTGATAATGTGGACAGGGCGATGAACACTGAAGCTTTCTTT	CSVDNVDRAMNTEAFF
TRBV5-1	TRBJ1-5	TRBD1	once	TGCGCCAGCAGCTTGGATGGGACAGGGTATCAGCCCCAGCATTTT	CASSLDGTGYQPQHF
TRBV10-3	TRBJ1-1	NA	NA	TGTGCCATCATTGGTCAGGAGAACACTGAAGCTTTCTTT	CAIIGQENTEAFF
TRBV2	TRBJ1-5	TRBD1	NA	TGTGCCAGCAGTGTTACACCCGGGACAGGGGTAAGCAATCAGCCCCAGCATTTT	CASSVTPGTGVSNQPQHF
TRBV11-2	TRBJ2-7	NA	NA	TGTGCCAGCAGCTTAGCAACCTACGAGCAGTACTTC	CASSLATYEQYF
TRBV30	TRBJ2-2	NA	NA	TGTGCCTCCCAGGAAGTGGGCGGGGAGCTGTTTTTT	CASQEVGGELFF
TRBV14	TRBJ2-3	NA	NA	TGTGCCAGCAGCCACTTTGAGGGGTCTGGCACAGATACGCAGTATTTT	CASSHFEGSGTDTQYF
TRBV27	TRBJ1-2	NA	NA	TGTGCCAGCAGGCCAGCAGGGGCCGATAGCTATGGCTACACCTTC	CASRPAGADSYGYTF
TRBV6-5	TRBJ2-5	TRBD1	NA	TGTGCCAGCAGTTATTTGGGACAGCCCCCGGGGACCCAGTACTTC	CASSYLGQPPGTQYF
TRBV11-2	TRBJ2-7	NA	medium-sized	TGTGCCAGCAGCCCCGTGGGGGGATCTATCTACGAGCAGTACTTC	CASSPVGGSIYEQYF
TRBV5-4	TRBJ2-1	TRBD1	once	TGTGCCAGCAGCCTCCGACAGGGGAACAATGAGCAGTTCTTC	CASSLRQGNNEQFF
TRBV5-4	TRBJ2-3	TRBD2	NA	TGTGCCAGCAGCTTGGCCTTGCGGGGGGGACAAGATACGCAGTATTTT	CASSLALRGGQDTQYF
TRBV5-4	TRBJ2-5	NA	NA	TGTGCCAGCAGCTCGACAGGTTATGGGGAGACCCAGTACTTC	CASSSTGYGETQYF
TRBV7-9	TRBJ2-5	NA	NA	TGTGCCAGCAGCTCTAGGGGGGGTGAGACCCAGTACTTC	CASSSRGGETQYF
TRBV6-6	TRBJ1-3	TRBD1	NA	TGTGCCAGCACTAGCGGTTTACAGGGGGACACCATATATTTT	CASTSGLQGDTIYF
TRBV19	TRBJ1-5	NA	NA	TGTGCCAGTAGTATAGACCGGGTTCAGCCCCAGCATTTT	CASSIDRVQPQHF
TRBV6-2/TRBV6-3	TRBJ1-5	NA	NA	TGTGCCAGCAGTTACTCTACAGGGCGTCAGCCCCAGCATTTT	CASSYSTGRQPQHF
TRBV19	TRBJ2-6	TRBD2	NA	TGTGCCAGTAGTATGGGGAGGGGCTCTGGGGCCAACGTCCTGACTTTC	CASSMGRGSGANVLTF
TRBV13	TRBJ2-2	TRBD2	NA	TGTGCCAGCAGCTTAGGAATACGACCTAGCGGGGAAGCGAACACCGGGGAGCTGTTTTTT	CASSLGIRPSGEANTGELFF
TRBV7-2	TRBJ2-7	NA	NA	TGTGCCAGCAGCTTAGATGAGGGTGTCTCCTACGAGCAGTACTTC	CASSLDEGVSYEQYF
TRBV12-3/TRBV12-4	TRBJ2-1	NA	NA	TGTGCCAGCAGCCACATGGGGCCCCTGTTCTTC	CASSHMGPLFF
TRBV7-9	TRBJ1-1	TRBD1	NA	TGTGCCAGCAGCTTAGACAGGGGCCCGAACACTGAAGCTTTCTTT	CASSLDRGPNTEAFF
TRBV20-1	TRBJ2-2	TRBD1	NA	TGCAGTGCTAGTGACCCTCCGGGACAGGGTGGCACCGGGGAGCTGTTTTTT	CSASDPPGQGGTGELFF
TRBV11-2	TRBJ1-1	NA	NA	TGTGCCAGCAGCTTAAGCTTAGCCAACACTGAAGCTTTCTTT	CASSLSLANTEAFF
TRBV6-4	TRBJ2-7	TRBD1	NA	TGTGCCAGCAGTGCCGAGACAGGGGAGACCTACGAGCAGTACTTC	CASSAETGETYEQYF
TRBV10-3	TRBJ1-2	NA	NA	TGTGCCATCATCCCCAACCCCGGGAACTATGGCTACACCTTC	CAIIPNPGNYGYTF
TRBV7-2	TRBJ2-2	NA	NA	TGTGCCAGCAGCCCGGGATCATTCACCGGGGAGCTGTTTTTT	CASSPGSFTGELFF
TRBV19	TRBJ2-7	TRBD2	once	TGTGCCAGTAGTATACTAGCGGGGCTCTACGAGCAGTACTTC	CASSILAGLYEQYF
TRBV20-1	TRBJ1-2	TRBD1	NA	TGCAGTGCAGGGGGCGATGGCTACACCTTC	CSAGGDGYTF
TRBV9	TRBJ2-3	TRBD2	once	TGTGCCAGCAGCGTAGGACTAGCGGGGGACGCTAGCACAGATACGCAGTATTTT	CASSVGLAGDASTDTQYF
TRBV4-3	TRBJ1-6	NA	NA	TGCGCCAGCAGCCAAGAACAGGCACCTTCACCCCTCCACTTT	CASSQEQAPSPLHF
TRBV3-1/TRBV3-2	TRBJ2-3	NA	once	TGTGCCAGCAGCCAAGGTCCTAGCACAGATACGCAGTATTTT	CASSQGPSTDTQYF
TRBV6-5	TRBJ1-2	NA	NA	TGTGCCAGCGGGGTGGCTAACTATGGCTACACCTTC	CASGVANYGYTF
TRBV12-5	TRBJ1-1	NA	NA	TGTGCTAGTGGTTTGGCCCCAGGTAACACTGAAGCTTTCTTT	CASGLAPGNTEAFF